One and the same sample provided the 3 T cell receptor beta chains below, sequenced in a study of early T cells in non-severe SARS-CoV-2 infection. Using its own MiXCR run on the 5' RACE reads, TCRdb lists one record per CDR3 protein. The sample includes about 29,000 distinct CDR3 sequences, 4.5% to 6% of them seen just once. The sequenced sample consisted of whole blood. Receptor source: an adult who was a healthcare worker with PCR-confirmed SARS-CoV-2 infection or an uninfected control (not recorded which).

This clonotype was seen more than once but under ten times. This chain uses TRBV9 with TRBJ2-1, with D possibly matching TRBD2 (7 bases). V dropped 3 bases and J dropped 9 bases, with 16 bases sitting between them. The germline gives CDR1 SGDLS, CDR2 YYNGEE. There are 14 residues in the CDR3. CDR3 nucleotide sequence: TGTGCCAGCAGCGAACGCGGGAGAGGGGGTGAGCAGTTCTTC. Its translation is CASSERGRGGEQFF.

The sample holds a few counts of this clonotype. Written as DNA, the CDR3 is TGTGCCAGCAGTGAATTAAATATAGGATCCTCAAAGCAGTACTTC. The encoded protein is CASSELNIGSSKQYF. The V gene is TRBV2, the J gene TRBJ2-7; D is ambiguous. Trimming took 2 bases from V and 8 from J, leaving 19 bases between them. There are 15 residues in the CDR3. The germline CDR1 and CDR2 sequences are SNHLY and FYNNEI.

This clonotype was detected many times. The rearrangement uses TRBV5-1 and TRBJ1-1; TRBD1 is a possible D gene (5 bases). CDR3 length: 13 residues. Germline values: CDR1 SGHRS, CDR2 YFSETQ. The V gene lost 2 bases and the J gene lost 3 bases, with 8 bases spanning the gap. CDR3 nucleotides: TGCGCCAGCAGCTTAGAGGGGCACACTGAAGCTTTCTTT. Amino acids: CASSLEGHTEAFF.